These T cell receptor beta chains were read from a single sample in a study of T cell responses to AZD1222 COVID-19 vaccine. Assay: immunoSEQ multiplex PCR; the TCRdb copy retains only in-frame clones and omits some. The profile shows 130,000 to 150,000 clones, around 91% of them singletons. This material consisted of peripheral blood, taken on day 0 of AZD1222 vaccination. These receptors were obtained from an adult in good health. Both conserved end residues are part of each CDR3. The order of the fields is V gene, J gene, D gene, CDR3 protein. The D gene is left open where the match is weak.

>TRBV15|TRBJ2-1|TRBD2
CATSREFRGGGGDNEQFF
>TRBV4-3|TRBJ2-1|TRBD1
CASSPGQKLYNEQFF
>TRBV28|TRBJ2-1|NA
CASRDNEQFF
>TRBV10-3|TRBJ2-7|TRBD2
CATSQREVYEQYF
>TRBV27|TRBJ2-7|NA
CASSLFGNSYEQYF
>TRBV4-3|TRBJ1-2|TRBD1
CASSQVGTVGGYTF
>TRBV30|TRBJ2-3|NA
CAWRAESAPPTDTQYF
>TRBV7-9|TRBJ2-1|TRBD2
CASSLGLSGAPSYNEQFF
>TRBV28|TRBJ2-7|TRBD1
CASSSFGGTGGYEQYF
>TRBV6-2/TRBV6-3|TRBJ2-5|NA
CASSWVETQYF
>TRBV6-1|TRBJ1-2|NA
CASSDPPRGGRSINYGYTF
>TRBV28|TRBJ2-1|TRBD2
CATTRGRSSGSLNEQFF
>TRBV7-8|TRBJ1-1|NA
CASSLASGDTEAFF
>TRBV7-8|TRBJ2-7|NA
CASSLQGYEQYF